This T cell receptor beta chain was captured by sequencing in a study of identical twins. General study points: Fewer insertions characterized abundant cord blood beta clonotypes, whereas memory repertoires showed none.

Unique molecular identifiers were in the cDNA, with template-switch universal primer binding. Via MiXCR, TCRdb re-called the 5' RACE reads, giving one row per CDR3 protein. The sample contains 750,000 to 950,000 distinct CDR3 sequences, 12% of which appear only once. Healthy Caucasian donors formed the entire cohort. Turning to this clonotype: The antigen remains undetermined.

V shed 0 bases and J shed 0 bases, with 8 bases lying between them. Germline V gives CDR1 SEHNR, CDR2 FQNEAQ (reference sequence). The CDR3 loop spans 15 amino acids. These sequences were also reported in another study, on yellow fever vaccine responses in identical twins.

The clonotype was recovered from a woman aged 18-30 years in good health. The sequencing input was PBMCs. This chain uses TRBV7-9 with TRBJ1-1, with D uncertain. The CDR3 reads CASSLANGLNTEAFF. In DNA form, the CDR3 reads TGTGCCAGCAGCTTAGCGAACGGCTTGAACACTGAAGCTTTCTTT.